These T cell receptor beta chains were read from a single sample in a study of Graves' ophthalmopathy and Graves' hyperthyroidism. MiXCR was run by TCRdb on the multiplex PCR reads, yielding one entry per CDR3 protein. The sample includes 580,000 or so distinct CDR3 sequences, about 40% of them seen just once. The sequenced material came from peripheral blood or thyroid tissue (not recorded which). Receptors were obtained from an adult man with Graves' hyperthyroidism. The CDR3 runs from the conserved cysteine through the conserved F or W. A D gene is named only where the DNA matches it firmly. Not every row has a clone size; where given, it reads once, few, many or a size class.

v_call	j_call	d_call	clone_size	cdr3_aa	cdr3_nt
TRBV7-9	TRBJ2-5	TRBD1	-	CASSPTPWGTGQETQYF	TGTGCCAGCAGCCCCACCCCCTGGGGGACAGGCCAAGAGACCCAGTACTTC
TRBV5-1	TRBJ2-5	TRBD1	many	CASSPMGQGKETQYF	TGCGCCAGCAGCCCTATGGGACAGGGGAAAGAGACCCAGTACTTC
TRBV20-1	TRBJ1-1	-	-	CSAREGASTEAFF	TGCAGTGCTAGAGAAGGCGCGAGCACTGAAGCTTTCTTT
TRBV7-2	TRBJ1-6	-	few	CASSFRGSPLHF	TGTGCCAGCAGCTTCCGGGGGTCACCCCTCCACTTT
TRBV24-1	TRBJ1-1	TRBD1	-	CATSTSSGTGSLGGTEAFF	TGTGCCACCAGTACTTCCTCGGGGACAGGGTCTTTAGGCGGCACTGAAGCTTTCTTT
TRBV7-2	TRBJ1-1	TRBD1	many	CASSSHRGRLPEKAFF	TGTGCCAGCAGCTCCCACAGGGGGCGACTTCCTGAAAAAGCTTTCTTT
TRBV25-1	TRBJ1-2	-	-	CASSESGLSGYTF	TGTGCCAGCAGTGAATCAGGGTTGAGCGGCTACACCTTC
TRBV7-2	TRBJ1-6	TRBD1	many	CASSSTGGDNSPLHF	TGTGCCAGCAGCTCCACAGGGGGTGATAATTCACCCCTCCACTTT
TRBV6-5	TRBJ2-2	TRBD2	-	CASTRTSGSVTGELFF	TGTGCCAGCACCCGGACTAGCGGGAGTGTAACCGGGGAGCTGTTTTTT
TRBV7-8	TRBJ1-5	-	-	CASSLLGNNSNQPQHF	TGTGCCAGCAGCTTGTTAGGGAACAATAGCAATCAGCCCCAGCATTTT
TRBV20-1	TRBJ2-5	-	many	CSARRQANTKETQYF	TGCAGTGCTAGACGACAGGCGAATACTAAAGAGACCCAGTACTTC
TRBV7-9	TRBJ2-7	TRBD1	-	CASSSGQGQYF	TGTGCCAGCAGCTCCGGACAGGGCCAGTACTTC
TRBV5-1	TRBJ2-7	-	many	CASSLDGPYEQYF	TGCGCCAGCAGCTTGGACGGGCCCTACGAGCAGTACTTC
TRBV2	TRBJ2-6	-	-	CASSEAWGGRIFSGANVLTF	TGTGCCAGCAGTGAAGCGTGGGGCGGACGGATCTTCTCTGGGGCCAACGTCCTGACTTTC
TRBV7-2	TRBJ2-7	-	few	CASSLGRDPYEQYF	TGTGCCAGCAGCTTGGGAAGGGATCCCTACGAGCAGTACTTC
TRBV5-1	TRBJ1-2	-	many	CASSHDSYGYTF	TGCGCCAGCAGCCATGACAGCTATGGCTACACCTTC